The sample holds one count of the clone carrying this T cell receptor (beta chain). This sample is drawn from a study of blood T cell repertoires in COVID-19. Overall study: COVID-19 samples, acute and convalescent, were from the United States, Italy and Spain.

In the source study's methods: Amplifying reference gene primers gave estimates of nucleated cell counts. Assay: immunoSEQ multiplex PCR; the TCRdb copy retains only in-frame clones and omits some. V and J calls and clone size are those listed in that table; D and trimming were worked out from the DNA. Of under 300,000 clones in the sample, approximately 84% were seen once. Trimming stripped 6 bases from V and 0 bases from J, with 22 bases between. The CDR3 length is 18 residues. The germline CDR1 and CDR2 sequences are SEHNR and FQNEAQ (reference sequence). The chain joins TRBV7-9 to TRBJ2-3; the D call may be TRBD1 or TRBD2 (10 bases each). Sequenced sample: peripheral blood. The clonotype was recovered from a man aged 50 to 60 with acute or convalescent COVID-19. CDR3 protein: CASRGQGLTSGSTDTQYF. CDR3 nucleotide sequence: TGTGCCAGCAGGGGACAGGGGTTGACTAGCGGGAGCACAGATACGCAGTATTTT.